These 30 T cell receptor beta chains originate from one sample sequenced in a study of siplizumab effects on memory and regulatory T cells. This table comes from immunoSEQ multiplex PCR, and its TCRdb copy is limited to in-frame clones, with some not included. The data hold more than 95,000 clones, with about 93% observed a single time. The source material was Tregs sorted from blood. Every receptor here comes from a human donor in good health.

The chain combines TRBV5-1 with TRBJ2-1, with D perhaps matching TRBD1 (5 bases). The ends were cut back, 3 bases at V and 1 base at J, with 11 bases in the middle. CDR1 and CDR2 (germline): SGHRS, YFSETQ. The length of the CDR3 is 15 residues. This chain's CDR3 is CASSSTTASYNEQFF. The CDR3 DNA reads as TGCGCCAGCAGCTCGACGACAGCTTCCTACAATGAGCAGTTCTTC.

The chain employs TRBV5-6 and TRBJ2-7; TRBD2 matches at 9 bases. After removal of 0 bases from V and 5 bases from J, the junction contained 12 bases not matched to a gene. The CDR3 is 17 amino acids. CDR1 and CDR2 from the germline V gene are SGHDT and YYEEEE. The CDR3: CASSLESSSGIAHEQYF. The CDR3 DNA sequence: TGTGCCAGCAGCTTGGAATCGTCTAGCGGGATCGCCCACGAGCAGTACTTC.

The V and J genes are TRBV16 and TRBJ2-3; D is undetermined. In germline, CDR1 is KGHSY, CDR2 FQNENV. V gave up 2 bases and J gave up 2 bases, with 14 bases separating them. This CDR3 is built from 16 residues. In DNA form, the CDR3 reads TGTGCCAGCAGCCAACGTGCTGGAGACACCACAGATACGCAGTATTTT. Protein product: CASSQRAGDTTDTQYF.

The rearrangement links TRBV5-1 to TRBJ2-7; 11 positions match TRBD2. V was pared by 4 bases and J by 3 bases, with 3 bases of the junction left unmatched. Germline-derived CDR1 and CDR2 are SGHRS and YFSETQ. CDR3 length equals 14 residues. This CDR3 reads CASSVGTSGYEQYF. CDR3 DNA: TGCGCCAGCAGCGTAGGGACTAGCGGCTACGAGCAGTACTTC.

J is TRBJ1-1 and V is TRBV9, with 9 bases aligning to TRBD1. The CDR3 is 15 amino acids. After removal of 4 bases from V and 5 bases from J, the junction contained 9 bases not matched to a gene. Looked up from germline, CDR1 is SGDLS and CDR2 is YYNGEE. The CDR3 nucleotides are TGTGCCAGCAGCATCACAGGGGGCCGTGGGACTGAAGCTTTCTTT. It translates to CASSITGGRGTEAFF.

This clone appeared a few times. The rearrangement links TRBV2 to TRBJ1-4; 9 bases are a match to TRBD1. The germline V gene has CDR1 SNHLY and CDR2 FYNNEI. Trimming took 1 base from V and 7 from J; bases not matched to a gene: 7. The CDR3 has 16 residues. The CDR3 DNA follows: TGTGCCAGCAGTGAAGTAGTGGCGGGACAGGGTGAAAAACTGTTTTTT. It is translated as CASSEVVAGQGEKLFF.

This CDR3 is CASSGLAEQFF. As DNA, the CDR3 is TGCGCCAGCAGCGGACTAGCGGAGCAGTTCTTC. This chain joins TRBV10-2 and TRBJ2-1; 9 bases line up with TRBD2. The V gene's germline CDR1 is WSHSY and CDR2 SAAADI. The CDR3 is 11 residues long. V lost 6 bases and J lost 10; bases outside the gene matches: 1.

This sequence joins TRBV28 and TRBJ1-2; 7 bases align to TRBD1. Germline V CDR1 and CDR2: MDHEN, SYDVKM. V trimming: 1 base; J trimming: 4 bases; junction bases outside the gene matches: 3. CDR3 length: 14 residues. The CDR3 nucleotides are TGTGCCAGCAGTTTATCAGGGGGTTTCTATGGCTACACCTTC. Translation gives CASSLSGGFYGYTF.

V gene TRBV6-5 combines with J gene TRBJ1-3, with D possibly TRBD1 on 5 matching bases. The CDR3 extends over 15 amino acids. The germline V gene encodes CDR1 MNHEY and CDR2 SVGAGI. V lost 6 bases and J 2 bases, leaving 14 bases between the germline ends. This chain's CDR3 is CASSPTGTAGNTIYF. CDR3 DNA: TGTGCCAGCAGCCCCACCGGGACTGCTGGAAACACCATATATTTT.

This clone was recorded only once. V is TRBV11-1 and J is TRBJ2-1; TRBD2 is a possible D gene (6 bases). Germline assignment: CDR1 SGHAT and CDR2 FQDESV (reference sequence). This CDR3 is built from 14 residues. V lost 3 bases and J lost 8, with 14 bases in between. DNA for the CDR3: TGTGCCAGCAGCTTGGTTGGGGGGTCGTATGAGCAGTTCTTC. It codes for CASSLVGGSYEQFF.

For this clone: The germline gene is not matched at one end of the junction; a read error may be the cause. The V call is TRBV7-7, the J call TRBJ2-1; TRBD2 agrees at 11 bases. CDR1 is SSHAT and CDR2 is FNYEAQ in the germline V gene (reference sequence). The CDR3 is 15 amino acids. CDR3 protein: CASSLAGGPGNEQFF. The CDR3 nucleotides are TGTGCTAGCAGCTTAGCGGGGGGGCCGGGGAATGAGCAGTTCTTC.

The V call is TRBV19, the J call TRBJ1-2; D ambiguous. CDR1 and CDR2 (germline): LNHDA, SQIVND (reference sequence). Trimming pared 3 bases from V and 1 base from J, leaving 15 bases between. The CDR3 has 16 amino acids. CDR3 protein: CASSMVRGIHNYGYTF. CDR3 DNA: TGTGCCAGTAGTATGGTAAGAGGGATTCATAACTATGGCTACACCTTC.

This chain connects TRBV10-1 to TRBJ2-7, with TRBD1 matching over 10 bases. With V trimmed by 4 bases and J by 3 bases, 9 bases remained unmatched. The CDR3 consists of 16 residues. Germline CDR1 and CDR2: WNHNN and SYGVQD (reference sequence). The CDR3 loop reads CASSGTGGNGGYEQYF. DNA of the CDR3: TGCGCCAGCAGTGGGACAGGGGGAAACGGGGGCTACGAGCAGTACTTC.

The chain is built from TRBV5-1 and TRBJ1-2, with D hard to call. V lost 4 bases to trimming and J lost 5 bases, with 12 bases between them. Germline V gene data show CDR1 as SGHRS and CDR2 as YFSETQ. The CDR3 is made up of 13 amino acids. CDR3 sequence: CASSPTEMYGYTF. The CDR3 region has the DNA TGCGCCAGCAGCCCGACGGAAATGTATGGCTACACCTTC.

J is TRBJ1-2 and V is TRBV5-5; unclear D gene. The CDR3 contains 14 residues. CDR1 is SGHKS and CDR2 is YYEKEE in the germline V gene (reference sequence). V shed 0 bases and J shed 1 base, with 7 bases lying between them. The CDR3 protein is CASSLGSSNYGYTF. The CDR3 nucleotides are TGTGCCAGCAGCTTGGGGTCGAGTAACTATGGCTACACCTTC.

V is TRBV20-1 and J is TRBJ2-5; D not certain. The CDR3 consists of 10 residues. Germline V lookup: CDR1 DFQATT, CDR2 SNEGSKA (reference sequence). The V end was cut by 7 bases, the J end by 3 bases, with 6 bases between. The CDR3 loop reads CSVVKETQYF. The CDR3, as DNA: TGCAGTGTAGTGAAAGAGACCCAGTACTTC.

CDR3: CASSYLTQGAYGYTF. For the CDR3, the DNA is TGTGCCAGCAGCTATTTAACCCAGGGGGCTTATGGCTACACCTTC. V gene TRBV5-5 combines with J gene TRBJ1-2, with 8 bases identical to TRBD1. From germline, CDR1 is SGHKS and CDR2 YYEKEE (reference sequence). The V segment lost 3 bases and the J segment 5 bases; nucleotides outside the gene matches: 9. The CDR3 sequence is 15 residues long.

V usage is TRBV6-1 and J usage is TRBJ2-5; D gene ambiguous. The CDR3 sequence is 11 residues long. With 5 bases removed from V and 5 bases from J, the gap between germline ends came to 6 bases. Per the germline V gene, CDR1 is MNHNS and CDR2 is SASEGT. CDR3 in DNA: TGTGCCAGCAGTTACGGGGAGACCCAGTACTTC. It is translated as CASSYGETQYF.

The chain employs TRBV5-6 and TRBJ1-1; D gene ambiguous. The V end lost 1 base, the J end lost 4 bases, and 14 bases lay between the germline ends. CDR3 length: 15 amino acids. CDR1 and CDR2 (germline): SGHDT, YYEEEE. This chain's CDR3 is CASSLQSGRFTEAFF. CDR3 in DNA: TGTGCCAGCAGCTTGCAGTCGGGAAGGTTCACTGAAGCTTTCTTT. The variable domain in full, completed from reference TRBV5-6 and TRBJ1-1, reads DAGVTQSPTHLIKTRGQQVTLRCSPKSGHDTVSWYQQALGQGPQFIFQYYEEEERQRGNFPDRFSGHQFPNYSSELNVNALLLGDSALYLCASSLQSGRFTEAFFGQGTRLTVV.

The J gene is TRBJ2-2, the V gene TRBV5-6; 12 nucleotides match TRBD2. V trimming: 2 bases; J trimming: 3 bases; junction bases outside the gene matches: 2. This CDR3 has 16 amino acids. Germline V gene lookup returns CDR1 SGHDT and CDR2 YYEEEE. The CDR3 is CASSLPSGGDTGELFF. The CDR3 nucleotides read TGTGCCAGCAGCTTACCTAGCGGGGGGGACACCGGGGAGCTGTTTTTT. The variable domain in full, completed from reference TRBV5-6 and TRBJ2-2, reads DAGVTQSPTHLIKTRGQQVTLRCSPKSGHDTVSWYQQALGQGPQFIFQYYEEEERQRGNFPDRFSGHQFPNYSSELNVNALLLGDSALYLCASSLPSGGDTGELFFGEGSRLTVL.

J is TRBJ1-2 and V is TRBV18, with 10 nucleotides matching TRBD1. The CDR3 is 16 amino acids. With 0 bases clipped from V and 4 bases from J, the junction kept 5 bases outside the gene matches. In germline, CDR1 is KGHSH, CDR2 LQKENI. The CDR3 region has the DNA TGTGCCAGCTCACCACCGGGACAGGGGATACGCTATGGCTACACCTTC. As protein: CASSPPGQGIRYGYTF.

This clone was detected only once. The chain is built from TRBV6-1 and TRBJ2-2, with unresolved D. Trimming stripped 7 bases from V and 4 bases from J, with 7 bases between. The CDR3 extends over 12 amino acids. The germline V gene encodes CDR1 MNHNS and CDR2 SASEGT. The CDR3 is CASNPGTGELFF. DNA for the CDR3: TGTGCCAGCAATCCGGGCACCGGGGAGCTGTTTTTT.

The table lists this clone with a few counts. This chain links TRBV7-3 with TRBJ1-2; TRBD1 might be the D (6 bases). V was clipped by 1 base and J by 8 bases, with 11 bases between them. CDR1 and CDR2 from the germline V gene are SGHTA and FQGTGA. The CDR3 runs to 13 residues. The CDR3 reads CASSLMAGAGYTF. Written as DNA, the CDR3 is TGTGCCAGCAGCTTAATGGCAGGGGCCGGCTACACCTTC.

The CDR3 nucleotides are TGTGCCAGCAGGCTGGGACTAGCGGGAGATACGCAGTATTTT. It specifies CASRLGLAGDTQYF. This sequence joins TRBV6-5 and TRBJ2-3, with 12 bases identical to TRBD2. The ends lost 6 bases at V and 5 bases at J; junction bases unmatched: 3. Looked up from germline, CDR1 is MNHEY and CDR2 is SVGAGI. The CDR3 consists of 14 residues.

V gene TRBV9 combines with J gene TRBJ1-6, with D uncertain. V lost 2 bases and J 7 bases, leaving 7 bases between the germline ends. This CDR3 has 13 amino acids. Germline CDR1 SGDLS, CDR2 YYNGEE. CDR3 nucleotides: TGTGCCAGCAGCGTTACCGGGAATTCACCCCTCCACTTT. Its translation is CASSVTGNSPLHF.

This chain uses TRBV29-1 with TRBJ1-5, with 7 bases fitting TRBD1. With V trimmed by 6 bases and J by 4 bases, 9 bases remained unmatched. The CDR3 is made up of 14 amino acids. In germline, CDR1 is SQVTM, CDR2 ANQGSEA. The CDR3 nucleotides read TGCAGCGTCACCCCGACAGGGCGGAATCAGCCCCAGCATTTT. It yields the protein CSVTPTGRNQPQHF.

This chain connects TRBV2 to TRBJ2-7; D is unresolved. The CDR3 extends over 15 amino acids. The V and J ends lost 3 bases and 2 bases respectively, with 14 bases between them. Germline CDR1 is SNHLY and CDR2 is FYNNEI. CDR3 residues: CASSEFGSFTYEQYF. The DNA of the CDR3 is TGTGCCAGCAGTGAGTTTGGTTCTTTCACCTACGAGCAGTACTTC.

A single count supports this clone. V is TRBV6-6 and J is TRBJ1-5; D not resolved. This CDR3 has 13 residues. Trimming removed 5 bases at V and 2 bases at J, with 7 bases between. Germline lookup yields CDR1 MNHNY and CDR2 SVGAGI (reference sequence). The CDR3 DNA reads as TGTGCCAGCAGTAGGGATGGCAATCAGCCCCAGCATTTT. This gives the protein CASSRDGNQPQHF.

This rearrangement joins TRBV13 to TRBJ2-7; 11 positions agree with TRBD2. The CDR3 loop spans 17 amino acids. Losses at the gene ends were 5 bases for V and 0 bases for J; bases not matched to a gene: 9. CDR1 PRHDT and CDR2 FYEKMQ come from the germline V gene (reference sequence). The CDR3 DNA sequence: TGTGCCAGCAGCCGCCCCCCAACTAGCGGGAGCTCCTACGAGCAGTACTTC. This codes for CASSRPPTSGSSYEQYF.

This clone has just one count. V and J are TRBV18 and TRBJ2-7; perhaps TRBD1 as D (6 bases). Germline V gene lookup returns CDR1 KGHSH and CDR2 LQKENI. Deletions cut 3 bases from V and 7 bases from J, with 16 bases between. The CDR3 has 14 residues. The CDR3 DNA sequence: TGTGCCAGCTCACCCCGGGACACTCCTAGGGAGCAGTACTTC. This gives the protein CASSPRDTPREQYF.